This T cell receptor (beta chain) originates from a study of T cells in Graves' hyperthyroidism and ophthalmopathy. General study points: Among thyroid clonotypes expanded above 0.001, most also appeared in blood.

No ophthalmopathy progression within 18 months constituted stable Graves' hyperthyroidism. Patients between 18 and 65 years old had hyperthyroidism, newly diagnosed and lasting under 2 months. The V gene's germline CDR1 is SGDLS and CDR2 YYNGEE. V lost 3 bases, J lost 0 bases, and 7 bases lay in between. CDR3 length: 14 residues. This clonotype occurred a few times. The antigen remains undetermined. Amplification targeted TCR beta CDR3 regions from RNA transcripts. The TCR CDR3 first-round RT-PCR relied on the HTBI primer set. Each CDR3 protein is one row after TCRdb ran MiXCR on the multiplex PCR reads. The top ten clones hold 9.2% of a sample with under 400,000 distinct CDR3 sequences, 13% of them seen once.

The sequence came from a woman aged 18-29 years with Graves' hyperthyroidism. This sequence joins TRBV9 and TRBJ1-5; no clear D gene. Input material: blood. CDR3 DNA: TGTGCCAGCAGCGCGGACCGTAGCAATCAGCCCCAGCATTTT. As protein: CASSADRSNQPQHF.